The 25 T cell receptor beta chains below were found in one sample sequenced in a study of molecular identifiers for immune sequencing clone quantification. TCRdb fed the PCR reads into MiXCR, producing one record per CDR3 protein. This sample yields over 90,000 distinct CDR3 sequences, of which about 35% are seen a single time; about 9.1% belongs to the top ten. The sample consisted of naive CD8+ T cells from blood, with Jurkat cell RNA spiked in. Subset defined: FACS-sorted CD8+CD4-CCR7+CD45RA+ naive T cells. The receptors were sampled from a human donor in good health. Some libraries in this study had Jurkat cell RNA spiked in.

This clonotype came up many times. The gene calls are TRBV6-1 and TRBJ1-5, with no clear D. Deletions cut 1 base from V and 3 bases from J, with 7 bases between. The CDR3 spans 14 residues. Germline loops: CDR1 MNHNS, CDR2 SASEGT. The CDR3 here is CASSEGSVNQPQHF. CDR3 bases: TGTGCCAGCAGTGAAGGGTCGGTCAATCAGCCCCAGCATTTT.

As to this clonotype: A much larger clone lies one base from this, so it may be a read error. The gene calls are TRBV7-6 and TRBJ2-4, with D possibly being TRBD2 (6 bases). The CDR3 runs to 18 residues. Germline V gives CDR1 SGHVS, CDR2 FNYEAQ. Trimming removed 0 bases from V and 10 bases from J, with 25 bases in between. The CDR3 loop reads CASSLAAGTSQNHSIQYF. The DNA of the CDR3 is TGTGCCAGCAGCTTAGCGGCAGGCACTAGCCAAAACCATTCGATTCAGTACTTC.

A note on this clonotype: This may stem from a read error, because a much larger clone lies one nucleotide away. The V gene is TRBV20-1, the J gene TRBJ1-3; D remains unclear. CDR3 length: 13 residues. Germline values: CDR1 DFQATT, CDR2 SNEGSKA (reference sequence). CDR3 DNA sequence: TGCAGTGCTAAGGTTACGTCTGGAAACACCATAAATTTT. It is translated as CSAKVTSGNTINF.

To note about this clonotype: The germline gene is not matched at one end of the junction; a read error may be the cause. The J gene is TRBJ2-1, the V gene TRBV7-8; D gene unclear. The CDR3 has 13 residues. Germline CDR1 is SGHVS and CDR2 is FQNEAQ. The CDR3 spells CASRPPVGNEQIF. DNA for the CDR3: TGTGCCAGCCGCCCCCCCGTGGGCAATGAGCAGATCTTC. Variable domain in full (rest from reference TRBV7-8 and TRBJ2-1): GAGVSQSPRYKVAKRGQDVALRCDPISGHVSLFWYQQALGQGPEFLTYFQNEAQLDKSGLPSDRFFAERPEGSVSTLKIQRTQQEDSAVYLCASRPPVGNEQIFGPGTRLTVL.

This clonotype appeared a few times. The chain recombines TRBV3-1 with TRBJ1-5, with D tentatively TRBD1 (5 bases). V lost 1 base and J 6 bases, leaving 7 bases between the germline ends. This CDR3 has 13 amino acids. In germline, CDR1 is LGHDT, CDR2 YNNKEL (reference sequence). The CDR3 is CASSQGGGQPQHF. The CDR3 DNA reads as TGTGCCAGCAGCCAAGGGGGCGGTCAGCCCCAGCATTTT.

This clonotype has ten or more counts. The chain joins TRBV7-9 to TRBJ1-1; no firm D call. The germline V and J ends were trimmed by 3 bases and 0 bases, with 11 bases remaining between them. This CDR3 spans 15 amino acids. CDR1 SEHNR and CDR2 FQNEAQ come from the germline V gene (reference sequence). The CDR3 DNA reads TGTGCCAGCAGCTTCCCTAGGGCGATGAACACTGAAGCTTTCTTT. This codes for CASSFPRAMNTEAFF.

The rearrangement joins TRBV28 to TRBJ1-2; no clear D gene. V was clipped by 6 bases and J by 0 bases, with 8 bases between them. CDR3 length: 13 residues. The germline V gene encodes CDR1 MDHEN and CDR2 SYDVKM. In DNA, the CDR3 is TGTGCCAGCAGCCAAAGAGCTAACTATGGCTACACCTTC. It encodes CASSQRANYGYTF.

In regard to this clonotype: Being one base from a much bigger clone, this may be a read error. The chain employs TRBV12-3 or TRBV12-4 and TRBJ2-7, with D possibly TRBD1 on 5 matching bases. The CDR3 extends over 17 amino acids. Deletions cut 3 bases from V and 0 bases from J, with 18 bases between. DNA for the CDR3: TGTGCCAGCAGTTTTGCGGTGGGCAGGGTGCGCTCCTACGAGCAGTACTTC. Residues: CASSFAVGRVRSYEQYF.

At least ten counts were recorded for this clonotype. The chain carries TRBV7-8 and TRBJ2-3; TRBD2 agrees at 8 bases. The CDR3 length is 17 residues. Trimming cost V 3 bases and J 0 bases; bases outside gene matches: 8. Germline lookup yields CDR1 SGHVS and CDR2 FQNEAQ. Written as DNA, the CDR3 is TGTGCCAGCAGCTTTCCACTAACTAGCGGTAGCACAGATACGCAGTATTTT. It translates to CASSFPLTSGSTDTQYF.

The chain combines TRBV4-1 with TRBJ2-7; D may be TRBD2 (6 bases). Deletions cut 3 bases from V and 3 bases from J, with 12 bases between. From germline, CDR1 is MGHRA and CDR2 YSYEKL. The CDR3 has 14 amino acids. Here the CDR3 DNA reads TGCGCCAGCAGCCATAGCGGCTCGATCTACGAGCAGTACTTC. It yields the protein CASSHSGSIYEQYF.

The sample holds many counts of this clonotype. The DNA of the CDR3 is TGTGCCAGCACCCCAGGCGATGAAGCTTTCTTT. As protein: CASTPGDEAFF. The rearrangement uses TRBV28 and TRBJ1-1; D call uncertain. Per germline, CDR1 MDHEN and CDR2 SYDVKM. This CDR3 contains 11 residues. V lost 7 bases and J 7 bases, leaving 10 bases between the germline ends.

The chain uses TRBV15 and TRBJ2-4; 12 bases line up with TRBD2. CDR3 length equals 18 residues. Looked up from germline, CDR1 is LNHNV and CDR2 is YYDKDF (reference sequence). V gave up 4 bases and J gave up 3 bases; unmatched junction bases: 10. The CDR3 region is CATSNGLAGSTVKNIQYF. The CDR3 bases are TGTGCCACCAGCAACGGACTAGCGGGAAGTACGGTCAAAAACATTCAGTACTTC.

The chain has TRBV19 and TRBJ1-5; weak D call: TRBD1 (6 bases). The germline V gene encodes CDR1 LNHDA and CDR2 SQIVND (reference sequence). This CDR3 is built from 16 residues. The ends were cut back, 3 bases at V and 2 bases at J, with 14 bases in the middle. The CDR3 nucleotides are TGTGCCAGTAGTATTTGGGCCAGGGGTGGCAATCAGCCCCAGCATTTT. This translates into CASSIWARGGNQPQHF.

The chain uses TRBV7-6 and TRBJ2-3, with 7 bases aligning to TRBD2. Looked up from germline, CDR1 is SGHVS and CDR2 is FNYEAQ. V dropped 4 bases and J dropped 2; count of bases not matched to a gene: 6. There are 15 residues in the CDR3. CDR3 amino acids: CASSSASGHTDTQYF. Written as DNA, the CDR3 is TGTGCCAGCAGCTCCGCTAGCGGACACACAGATACGCAGTATTTT.

For this clonotype: This CDR3 is missing its conserved last phenylalanine or tryptophan, likely due to a read error. The J gene is TRBJ2-7, the V gene TRBV12-3 or TRBV12-4, with a possible D match to TRBD2 (6 bases). V was pared by 7 bases and J by 3 bases, with 13 bases between. The CDR3 totals 13 residues. CDR3 residues: CASTVSGDYEQYL. The CDR3, as DNA: TGTGCCAGCACAGTTTCGGGGGACTACGAGCAGTACCTC.

This chain joins TRBV20-1 and TRBJ1-5; D is undetermined. In germline, CDR1 is DFQATT, CDR2 SNEGSKA (reference sequence). The CDR3 loop spans 13 amino acids. Trimming took off 6 bases at V and 6 bases at J, with 15 bases between the two ends. The CDR3 sequence: CSAQQETIQPQHF. CDR3 in DNA: TGCAGTGCCCAGCAGGAGACCATTCAGCCCCAGCATTTT.

The sample holds one count of this clonotype. A clone one base away is much larger, so this may be a read error. The genes are TRBV27 and TRBJ2-3; D is perhaps TRBD2 (6 bases). The CDR3 is made up of 12 amino acids. Germline loops: CDR1 MNHEY, CDR2 SMNVEV (reference sequence). In nucleotides, the CDR3 is TGTGCCAGCAGTGGACGAGGGAGACTAGAGTTTTTT. Its translation is CASSGRGRLEFF.

The chain links TRBV28 to TRBJ2-3; D call uncertain. The V gene lost 3 bases and the J gene lost 6 bases, with 10 bases spanning the gap. From germline, CDR1 is MDHEN and CDR2 SYDVKM. The CDR3 extends over 13 amino acids. CDR3 DNA sequence: TGTGCCAGCAGTTTTCTAGTTGCTGATACGCAGTATTTT. It encodes CASSFLVADTQYF.

This chain uses TRBV2 with TRBJ2-2, with D unclear. The germline V gene encodes CDR1 SNHLY and CDR2 FYNNEI. V lost 11 bases and J 1 base, leaving 11 bases between the germline ends. This CDR3 has 13 amino acids. The CDR3 region is CARQTVNTGELFF. The CDR3 DNA is TGTGCCCGCCAGACGGTGAACACCGGGGAGCTGTTTTTT.

This sequence joins TRBV5-5 and TRBJ2-7, with D perhaps matching TRBD1 (5 bases). Germline values: CDR1 SGHKS, CDR2 YYEKEE (reference sequence). CDR3 length equals 14 residues. V lost 2 bases and J 4 bases, leaving 13 bases between the germline ends. The CDR3 nucleotides read TGTGCCAGCAGCTTAGGGCAGGGATATTACGAGCAGTACTTC. Protein sequence: CASSLGQGYYEQYF.

This clonotype was picked up a small number of times. The chain is built from TRBV27 and TRBJ2-7; tentatively, D is TRBD2 (6 bases). Trimming took 6 bases from V and 1 from J, leaving 13 bases between them. There are 14 residues in the CDR3. Germline V CDR1 and CDR2: MNHEY, SMNVEV (reference sequence). The DNA for the CDR3 is TGTGCCAGCAGCCCCCGGGGGTTGTCCTACGAGCAGTACTTC. This codes for CASSPRGLSYEQYF.

This clonotype was counted a few times. CDR3 sequence reads: CASSPQRTGVLAGTEAFF. The DNA for the CDR3 is TGTGCCAGCAGCCCACAAAGGACAGGGGTCCTGGCGGGGACTGAAGCTTTCTTT. This chain joins TRBV7-6 and TRBJ1-1; 9 positions agree with TRBD1. V was pared by 5 bases and J by 5 bases, with 18 bases of the junction left unmatched. Germline V lookup: CDR1 SGHVS, CDR2 FNYEAQ. The CDR3 runs to 18 residues.

This clonotype was seen many times. J is TRBJ2-3 and V is TRBV7-2; TRBD1 might be the D (5 bases). The CDR3 is 15 residues long. Trimming stripped 3 bases from V and 0 bases from J, with 10 bases between. Germline V gives CDR1 SGHTA, CDR2 FQGNSA. The CDR3 here is CASSFNRPSTDTQYF. CDR3 nucleotide sequence: TGTGCCAGCAGCTTCAACAGGCCTAGCACAGATACGCAGTATTTT.

This clonotype was seen only a few times. This chain links TRBV11-2 with TRBJ1-2; the D is unclear. The V and J ends lost 1 base and 0 bases respectively, with 6 bases between them. Germline V lookup: CDR1 SGHAT, CDR2 FQNNGV. This CDR3 region has 14 residues. CDR3 loop: CASSLGGANYGYTF. CDR3 nucleotide sequence: TGTGCCAGCAGCTTAGGCGGGGCTAACTATGGCTACACCTTC.

This clonotype showed up many times. This chain connects TRBV6-6 to TRBJ2-7; possibly TRBD2 for D (7 bases). Trimming left V 8 bases short and J 5 bases short, with 19 bases between. Germline-derived CDR1 and CDR2 are MNHNY and SVGAGI (reference sequence). This CDR3 contains 14 residues. The CDR3, as DNA: TGTGCCAGCCTAGGGTTCGGGGGGCCAGACGAGCAGTACTTC. This encodes CASLGFGGPDEQYF.